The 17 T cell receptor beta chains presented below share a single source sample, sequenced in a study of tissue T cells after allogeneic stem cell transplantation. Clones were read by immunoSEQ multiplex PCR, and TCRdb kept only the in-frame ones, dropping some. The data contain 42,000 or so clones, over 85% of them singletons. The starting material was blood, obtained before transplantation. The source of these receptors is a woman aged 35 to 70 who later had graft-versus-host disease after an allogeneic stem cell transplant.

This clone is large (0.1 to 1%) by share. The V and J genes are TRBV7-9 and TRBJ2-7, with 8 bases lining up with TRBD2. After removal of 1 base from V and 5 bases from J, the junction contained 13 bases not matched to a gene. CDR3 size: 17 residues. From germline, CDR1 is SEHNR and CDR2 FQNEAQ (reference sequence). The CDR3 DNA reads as TGTGCCAGCAGCTTAGATTCGCGGGAGGCCGCGGTGGACGAGCAGTACTTC. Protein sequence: CASSLDSREAAVDEQYF.

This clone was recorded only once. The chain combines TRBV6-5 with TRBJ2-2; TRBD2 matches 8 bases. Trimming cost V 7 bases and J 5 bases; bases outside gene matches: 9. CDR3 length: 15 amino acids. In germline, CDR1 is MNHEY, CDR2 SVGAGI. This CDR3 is CASTPSGSLTGELFF. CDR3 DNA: TGTGCCAGCACGCCGAGCGGGAGTCTAACCGGGGAGCTGTTTTTT.

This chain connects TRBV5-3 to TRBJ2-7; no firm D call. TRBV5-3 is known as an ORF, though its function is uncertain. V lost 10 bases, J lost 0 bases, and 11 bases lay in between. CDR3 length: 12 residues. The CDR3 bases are TGTGCCGGGCAGGCCGTCTCCTACGAGCAGTACTTC. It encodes CAGQAVSYEQYF.

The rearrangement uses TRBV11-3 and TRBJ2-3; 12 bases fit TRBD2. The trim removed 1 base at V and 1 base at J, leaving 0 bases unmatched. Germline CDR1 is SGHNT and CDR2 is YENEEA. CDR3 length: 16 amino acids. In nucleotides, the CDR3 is TGTGCCAGCAGCTTAGGACTAGCGGGAGGCACAGATACGCAGTATTTT. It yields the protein CASSLGLAGGTDTQYF.

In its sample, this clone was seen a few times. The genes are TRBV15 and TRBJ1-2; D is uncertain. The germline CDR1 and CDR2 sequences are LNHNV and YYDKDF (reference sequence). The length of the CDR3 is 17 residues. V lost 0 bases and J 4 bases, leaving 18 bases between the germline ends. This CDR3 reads CATSRDPHGLVGYGYTF. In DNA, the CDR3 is TGTGCCACCAGCAGAGACCCTCACGGTCTCGTCGGCTATGGCTACACCTTC.

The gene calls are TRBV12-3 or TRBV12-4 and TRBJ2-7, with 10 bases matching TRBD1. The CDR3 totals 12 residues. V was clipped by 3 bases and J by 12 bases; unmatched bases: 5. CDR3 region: CASSLGDRGMYF. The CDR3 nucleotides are TGTGCCAGCAGTTTGGGGGACAGGGGTATGTACTTC.

CDR3 sequence reads: CAISEASNQPQHF. In DNA, the CDR3 is TGTGCCATCAGTGAGGCTAGCAATCAGCCCCAGCATTTT. The rearrangement joins TRBV10-3 to TRBJ1-5; D is undetermined. With 2 bases removed from V and 0 bases from J, the gap between germline ends came to 2 bases. This CDR3 has 13 amino acids. Per germline, CDR1 ENHRY and CDR2 SYGVKD.

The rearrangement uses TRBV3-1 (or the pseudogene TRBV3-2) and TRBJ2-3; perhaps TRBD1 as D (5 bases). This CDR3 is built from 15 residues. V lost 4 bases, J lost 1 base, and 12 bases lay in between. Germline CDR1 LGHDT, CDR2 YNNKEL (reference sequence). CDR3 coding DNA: TGTGCCAGCAGCCGTCTAGGGGCGGGCACAGATACGCAGTATTTT. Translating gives CASSRLGAGTDTQYF.

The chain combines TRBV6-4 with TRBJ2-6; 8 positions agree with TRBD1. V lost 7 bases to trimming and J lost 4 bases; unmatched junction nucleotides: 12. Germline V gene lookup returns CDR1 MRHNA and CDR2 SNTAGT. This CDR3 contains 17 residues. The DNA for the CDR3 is TGTGCCAGCACCAAACGGGACAGGTCTAAGGGGGCCAACGTCCTGACTTTC. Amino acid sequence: CASTKRDRSKGANVLTF.

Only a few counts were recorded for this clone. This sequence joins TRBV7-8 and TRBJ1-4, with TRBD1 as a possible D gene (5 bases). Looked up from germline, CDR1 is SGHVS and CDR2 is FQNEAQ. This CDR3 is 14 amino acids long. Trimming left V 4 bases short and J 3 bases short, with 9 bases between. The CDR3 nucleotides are TGTGCCAGCAGCTCGGCGGGGGCTAATGAAAAACTGTTTTTT. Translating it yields CASSSAGANEKLFF.

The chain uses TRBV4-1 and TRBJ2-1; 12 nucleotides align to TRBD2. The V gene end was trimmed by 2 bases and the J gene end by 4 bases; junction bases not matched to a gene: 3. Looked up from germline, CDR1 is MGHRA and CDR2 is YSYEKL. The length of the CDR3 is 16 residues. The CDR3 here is CASSQRLAGVYNEQFF. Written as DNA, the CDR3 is TGCGCCAGCAGCCAACGACTAGCGGGAGTGTACAATGAGCAGTTCTTC.

The CDR3 spells CASSKLAGGIGYEQYF. CDR3 sequence (DNA): TGTGCCAGTAGTAAACTAGCGGGAGGAATAGGCTACGAGCAGTACTTC. This rearrangement joins TRBV19 to TRBJ2-7; 12 bases are a match to TRBD2. The J segment lost 3 bases and the V segment lost 4 bases, leaving 7 bases of the junction unmatched. The CDR3 has 16 amino acids. Germline assignment: CDR1 LNHDA and CDR2 SQIVND (reference sequence). Based on the CDR3 plus reference TRBV19 and TRBJ2-7, the full variable domain is DGGITQSPKYLFRKEGQNVTLSCEQNLNHDAMYWYRQDPGQGLRLIYYSQIVNDFQKGDIAEGYSVSREKKESFPLTVTSAQKNPTAFYLCASSKLAGGIGYEQYFGPGTRLTVT.

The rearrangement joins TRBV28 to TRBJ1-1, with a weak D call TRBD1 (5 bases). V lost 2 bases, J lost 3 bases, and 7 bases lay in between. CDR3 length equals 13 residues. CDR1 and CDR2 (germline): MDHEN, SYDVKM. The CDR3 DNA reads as TGTGCCAGCAGTTTAAACAGGTACACTGAAGCTTTCTTT. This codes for CASSLNRYTEAFF.

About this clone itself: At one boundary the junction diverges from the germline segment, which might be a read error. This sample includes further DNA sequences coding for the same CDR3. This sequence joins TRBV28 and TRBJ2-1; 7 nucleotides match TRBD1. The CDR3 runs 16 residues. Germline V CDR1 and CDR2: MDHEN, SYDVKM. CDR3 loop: CASTARTGASYNEQFF. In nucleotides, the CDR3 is TGTGCCAGCACCGCAAGAACAGGGGCTTCCTATAATGAGCAGTTCTTC.

CDR3 DNA: TGTGCCAGCTCACCCGGGACTAGCGGGAGGACTGAGCAGTTCTTC. Its translation is CASSPGTSGRTEQFF. The chain has TRBV18 and TRBJ2-1; TRBD2 matches at 15 bases. The germline gives CDR1 KGHSH, CDR2 LQKENI. This CDR3 region has 15 residues. V dropped 3 bases and J dropped 9; count of bases not matched to a gene: 3.

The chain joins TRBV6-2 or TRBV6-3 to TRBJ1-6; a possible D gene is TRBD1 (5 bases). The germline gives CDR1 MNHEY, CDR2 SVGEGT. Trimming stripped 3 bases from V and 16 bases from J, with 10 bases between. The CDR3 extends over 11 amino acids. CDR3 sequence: CASSYGAALHF. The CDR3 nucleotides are TGTGCCAGCAGTTATGGGGCCGCTCTCCACTTT.

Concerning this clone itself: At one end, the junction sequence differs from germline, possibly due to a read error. The CDR3 nucleotides read TGTGCCAGCAGTTTTAGGGGACCTCCTTTCTTC. Its protein is CASSFRGPPFF. This chain joins TRBV12-3 or TRBV12-4 and TRBJ1-2; possibly TRBD1 for D (5 bases). The CDR3 totals 11 residues.